This TCR beta chain was identified during a study of OX40 agonist ivuxolimab in advanced cancers. This CDR3 has 13 residues. The germline V and J ends were trimmed by 1 base and 6 bases, with 10 bases remaining between them. CDR1 and CDR2 (germline): SGHRS, YFSETQ. Measured with immunoSEQ multiplex PCR; TCRdb has only the in-frame clones, and not every one. Among roughly 50,000 clones listed, roughly 90% were seen once. The V gene is TRBV5-1, the J gene TRBJ1-1, with D unclear. Material: CD4+ or CD8+ T cells sorted from blood, obtained in a trial of the OX40 agonist ivuxolimab. The TCR originated in an adult with an advanced solid tumor such as melanoma, head and neck, liver or kidney cancer. The CDR3 nucleotides are TGCGCCAGCAGCTTGAGCGTCTCCGCTGAAGCTTTCTTT. This codes for CASSLSVSAEAFF.